This T cell receptor beta chain was captured in a study of early T cells in non-severe SARS-CoV-2 infection. Only a few counts were recorded for this clonotype. The antigen remains undetermined. Study-level findings and limits: Comparison of clonotypes with VDJdb favored anti-spike CD8 responses while missing private and CD4 specificities.

The CDR3 length is 15 residues. Unmatched junction bases numbered 4, after V lost 3 bases and J lost 4 bases. Looked up from germline, CDR1 is MNHNS and CDR2 is SASEGT. Individual cDNA molecules each received unique molecular identifiers attached to them. Via MiXCR, TCRdb re-called the 5' RACE reads, giving one row per CDR3 protein. The sample lists around 80,000 distinct CDR3 sequences, approximately 12% occurring once. J is TRBJ2-7 and V is TRBV6-1; TRBD1 agrees at 12 bases. The TCR was taken from an adult who was a healthcare worker with PCR-confirmed SARS-CoV-2 infection or an uninfected control (not recorded which). Sequencing used whole blood. This CDR3 reads CASSERDRGLYEQYF. Here the CDR3 DNA reads TGTGCCAGCAGTGAGAGGGACAGGGGGCTGTACGAGCAGTACTTC.